This T cell receptor beta chain was found in a study of early T cells in non-severe SARS-CoV-2 infection. As part of library construction, unique molecular identifiers were attached to individual cDNA molecules. TCRdb called the 5' RACE reads again in MiXCR, with one record for every CDR3 protein. Of tens of thousands of distinct CDR3 sequences listed, around 13% were seen once; the top ten hold roughly 1.2%. V lost 0 bases to trimming and J lost 0 bases; unmatched junction nucleotides: 12. The CDR3 runs 19 residues. In germline, CDR1 is LGHNA, CDR2 YSLEER. This clonotype was sampled from an adult who was a healthcare worker with PCR-confirmed SARS-CoV-2 infection or an uninfected control (not recorded which). The chain couples TRBV4-3 to TRBJ1-1; the match to TRBD1 covers 8 bases. The sequenced material came from whole blood. The CDR3 protein is CASSQDRRNRGTMNTEAFF. The CDR3 DNA reads TGCGCCAGCAGCCAAGATCGGCGGAACAGGGGGACCATGAACACTGAAGCTTTCTTT.